The entry below describes one TCR beta chain. The target of this receptor is not known. No much larger clonotype is one base removed from it; base qualities were not supplied. This entry belongs to a study of shared clonotypes between healthy human individuals (dated by TCRdb to the early 2020s). A note on the overall study: The cohort comprised a couple of women and a few men aged 18 to 49 years. For each donor, CD4 naive and CD4 memory were each given three plates, CD8 naive was given two plates, and CD8 memory was given one plate. The study deeply sequenced blood TCR repertoires of five healthy adults to estimate repertoire size and the extent of clonotype sharing between individuals. To increase sequencing depth and limit assay-specific biases, TCR repertoire library preparation and sequencing were carried out by different laboratories using diverse techniques. Leukapheresis yielded between about 0.9 and 9 billion PBMCs per donor. Paper-wide results and their limitations: Across a few donors, approximately 5% of naive CD4, approximately 3.5% of naive CD8, approximately 2.5% of memory CD4, and 0.4% of memory CD8 clonotypes were shared. Sampling was restricted to blood, and TCR repertoires in tissues likely differ from the TCR repertoires found in blood. Based on pairwise subsampling, the degree of clonotype sharing among donors was expected to be affected by sequencing depth. The genetic and exposure-history diversity represented was limited by the small number of donors. Rarefaction of sorted-subset datasets indicated incomplete sequencing despite the large sequencing depth. Clonotypes shared by all four sorted-subset donors showed higher generation probabilities than non-shared clonotypes. Larger estimated clonotype richness was generally found for naive subsets than for memory subsets.

V was cut back by 1 base and J by 1 base, leaving a gap of 17 bases between them. The germline V gene provides CDR1 SGHAT and CDR2 FQNNGV. The CDR3 holds 17 amino acids from the cysteine to the phenylalanine. Just the 51-base CDR3 DNA is kept, in frame starting at base 1. Using the deep immunoSEQ assay, multiplex PCR amplified TCR CDR3 regions from genomic DNA. For each cell subset, the extracted genomic DNA was distributed evenly across all wells of several immunoSEQ 96-well plates, and each plate served as one replicate. For sorted subsets, about 0.2 ug genomic DNA, equal to some 28,000 T cell genomes, was loaded into each replicate PCR. Purified libraries were quantified with a Qubit 3.0 fluorometer, sized on a Bioanalyzer 2100, and re-quantified with the KAPA Library Quantification kit. Each immunoSEQ 96-well plate was sequenced on its own single-read 150-cycle Illumina NextSeq 550 flow cell. Concerning the study's data processing: Because the immunoSEQ output held only junctional sequences and lacked quality scores, the filtering could not match the filtering applied to full-length reads. Sequences were annotated with PyIR, a Python wrapper for IgBLAST v1.9, and V/J genes and CDR3 were assigned using IMGT germline references. Any read was removed if the V/J assignment was weak (E-value above 1e-6), the CDR3 was missing, or the read contained stop codons, out-of-frame junctions, or ambiguous translated residues. A V3J clonotype was defined by an identical inferred V gene, J gene, and CDR3 amino acid sequence. The percentage overlap between two repertoires was calculated by dividing the number of shared unique clonotypes by the size of the smaller repertoire. Repertoire richness was assessed with RTK rarefaction, the Chao1 estimator, and Recon v2.1 estimates of unobserved clonotypes. Generation probabilities for all TCRbeta clonotypes obtained by the gDNA method from four donors were computed using OLGA. In its TCRdb copy, this immuneACCESS table keeps in-frame sequences only and misses some clones. Where compared with another copy, unresolved V genes explain less than half of these, and the others have no known cause. V and J calls and clone size come straight from that table; D and trimming were deduced from the DNA. A total of about 990,000 clones appear in this sample, around 78% of them only once. In total, the top ten clones hold 0.6% to 0.7% of the sample.

The donors were healthy, HIV-negative adults with no recently reported acute infections or vaccinations. Only Caucasian adults living in Nashville, Tennessee, USA were represented among the donors. CD4+ T cells were enriched by magnetic negative selection; naive cells were then positively selected on CD45RA, and the negative fraction formed the memory subset. After blood collection by leukapheresis, PBMCs were isolated using Ficoll-Histopaque density gradient centrifugation and then cryopreserved in the vapor phase of liquid nitrogen. Purity and quantity of every magnetically sorted T cell population were checked by analytical flow cytometry. From each sorted fraction, genomic DNA was isolated and quantified by UV absorbance on a Nanodrop 2000c.

Here the chain combines TRBV11-2 and TRBJ2-7; the D assignment is uncertain and may be TRBD1 or TRBD2, with 6 bases supporting each. This receptor was taken from a man between 18 and 35 years old in good health. Some clones in this sample may be carry-over from other donors' samples. Sample: memory CD4+ T cells from PBMCs. Per the publication, the cell subset or site label means: CD45RA-negative fraction. The nucleotide sequence is TGTGCCAGCAGCTTAGTTGGGGGGCTAAGAGCATCCTACGAGCAGTACTTC. Its product reads: CASSLVGGLRASYEQYF.